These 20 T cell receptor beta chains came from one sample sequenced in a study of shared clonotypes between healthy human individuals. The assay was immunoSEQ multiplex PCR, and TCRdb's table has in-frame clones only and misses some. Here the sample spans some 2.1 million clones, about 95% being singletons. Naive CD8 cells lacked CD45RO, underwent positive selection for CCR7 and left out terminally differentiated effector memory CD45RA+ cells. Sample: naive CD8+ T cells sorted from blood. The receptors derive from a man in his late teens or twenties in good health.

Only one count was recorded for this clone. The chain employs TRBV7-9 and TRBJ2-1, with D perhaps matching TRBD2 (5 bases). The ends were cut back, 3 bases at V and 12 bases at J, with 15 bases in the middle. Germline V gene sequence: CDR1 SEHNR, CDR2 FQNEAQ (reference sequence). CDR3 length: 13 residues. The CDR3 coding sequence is TGTGCCAGCAGCTTTGGGGAAAAGAGGGCGCAGTTCTTC. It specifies CASSFGEKRAQFF.

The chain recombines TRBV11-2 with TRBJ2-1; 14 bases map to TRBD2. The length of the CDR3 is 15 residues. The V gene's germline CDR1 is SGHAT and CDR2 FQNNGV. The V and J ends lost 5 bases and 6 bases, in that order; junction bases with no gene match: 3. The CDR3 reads CASSRLAGGINEQFF. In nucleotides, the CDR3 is TGTGCCAGCAGCCGACTAGCGGGAGGGATCAATGAGCAGTTCTTC.

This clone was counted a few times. The CDR3 nucleotides are TGTGCCAGTACTTTCACAGTCGTGCAGGGCCACATAGCCAAAAACATTCAGTACTTC. Protein product: CASTFTVVQGHIAKNIQYF. This chain links TRBV19 with TRBJ2-4; possibly TRBD1 for D (5 bases). Between the trimmed V and J ends, which lost 7 bases and 0 bases, there was a span of 25 bases. This CDR3 region has 19 residues. From germline, CDR1 is LNHDA and CDR2 SQIVND (reference sequence). The full variable domain, its missing parts supplied by reference TRBV19 and TRBJ2-4, is DGGITQSPKYLFRKEGQNVTLSCEQNLNHDAMYWYRQDPGQGLRLIYYSQIVNDFQKGDIAEGYSVSREKKESFPLTVTSAQKNPTAFYLCASTFTVVQGHIAKNIQYFGAGTRLSVL.

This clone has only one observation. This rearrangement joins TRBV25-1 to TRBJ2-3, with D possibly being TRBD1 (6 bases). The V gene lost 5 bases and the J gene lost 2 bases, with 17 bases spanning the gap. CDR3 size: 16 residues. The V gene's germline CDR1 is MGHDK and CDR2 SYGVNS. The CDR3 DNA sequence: TGTGCCAGCAGTTCGGAAGGACAGAGACACACAGATACGCAGTATTTT. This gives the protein CASSSEGQRHTDTQYF.

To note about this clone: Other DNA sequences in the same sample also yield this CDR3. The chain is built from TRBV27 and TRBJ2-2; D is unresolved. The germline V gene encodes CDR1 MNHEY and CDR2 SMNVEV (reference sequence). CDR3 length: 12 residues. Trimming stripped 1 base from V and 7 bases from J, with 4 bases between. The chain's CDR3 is CASSLYGGELFF. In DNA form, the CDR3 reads TGTGCCAGCAGTTTATACGGCGGGGAGCTGTTTTTT.

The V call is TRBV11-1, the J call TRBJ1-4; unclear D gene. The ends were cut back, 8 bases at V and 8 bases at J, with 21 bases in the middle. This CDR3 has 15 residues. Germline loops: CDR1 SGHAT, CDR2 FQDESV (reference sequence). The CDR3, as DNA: TGTGCCAGCGGCGCTGGGATTAATCCACGGGAAAAACTGTTTTTT. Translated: CASGAGINPREKLFF.

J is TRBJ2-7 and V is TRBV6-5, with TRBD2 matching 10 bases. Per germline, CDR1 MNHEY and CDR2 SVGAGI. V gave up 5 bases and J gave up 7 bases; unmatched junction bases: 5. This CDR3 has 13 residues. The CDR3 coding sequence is TGTGCCAGCAGTCCTAGCGGGAGTGGAGAGCAGTACTTC. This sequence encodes CASSPSGSGEQYF.

The CDR3 loop reads CASSRKDSATNEKLFF. For the CDR3, the DNA is TGTGCCAGCAGCCGCAAAGACTCCGCAACTAATGAAAAACTGTTTTTT. This rearrangement joins TRBV7-2 to TRBJ1-4; D call uncertain. The CDR3 has 16 residues. V shed 5 bases and J shed 0 bases, with 13 bases lying between them. The germline V gene has CDR1 SGHTA and CDR2 FQGNSA.

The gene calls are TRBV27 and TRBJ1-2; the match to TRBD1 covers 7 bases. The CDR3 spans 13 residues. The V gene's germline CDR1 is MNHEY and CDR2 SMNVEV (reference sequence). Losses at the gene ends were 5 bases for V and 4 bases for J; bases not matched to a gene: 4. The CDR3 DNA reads TGTGCCAGCAGTAGGGACAGTGGCTATGGCTACACCTTC. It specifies CASSRDSGYGYTF.

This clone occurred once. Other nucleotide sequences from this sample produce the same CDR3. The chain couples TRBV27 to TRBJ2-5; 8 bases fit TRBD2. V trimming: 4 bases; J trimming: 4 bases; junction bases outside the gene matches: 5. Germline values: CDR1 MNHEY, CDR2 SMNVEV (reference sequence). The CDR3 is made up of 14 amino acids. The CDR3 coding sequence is TGTGCCAGCAGTTCCGGACTAGCCGGAGAGACCCAGTACTTC. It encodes CASSSGLAGETQYF.

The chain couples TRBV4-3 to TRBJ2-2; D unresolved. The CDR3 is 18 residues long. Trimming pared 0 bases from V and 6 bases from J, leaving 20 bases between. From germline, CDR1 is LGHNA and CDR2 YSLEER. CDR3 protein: CASSQDTEPSSDPGELFF. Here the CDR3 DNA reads TGCGCCAGCAGCCAAGATACGGAACCCTCCTCGGACCCCGGGGAGCTGTTTTTT.

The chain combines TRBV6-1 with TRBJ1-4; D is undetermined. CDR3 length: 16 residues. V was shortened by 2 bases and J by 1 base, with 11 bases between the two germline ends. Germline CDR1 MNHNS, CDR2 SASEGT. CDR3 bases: TGTGCCAGCAGTGAACTGATCGGGGTAACTAATGAAAAACTGTTTTTT. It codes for CASSELIGVTNEKLFF.

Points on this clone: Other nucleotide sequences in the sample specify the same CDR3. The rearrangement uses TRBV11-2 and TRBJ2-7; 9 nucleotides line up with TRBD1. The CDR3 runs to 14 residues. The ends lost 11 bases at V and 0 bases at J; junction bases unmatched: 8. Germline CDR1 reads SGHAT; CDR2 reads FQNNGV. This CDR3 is CASSVGQGSYEQYF. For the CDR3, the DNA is TGTGCCTCCAGCGTGGGACAGGGCTCCTACGAGCAGTACTTC.

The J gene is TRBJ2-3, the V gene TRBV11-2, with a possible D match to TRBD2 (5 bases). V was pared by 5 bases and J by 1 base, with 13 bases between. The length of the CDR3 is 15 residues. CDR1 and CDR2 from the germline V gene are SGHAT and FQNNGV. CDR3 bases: TGTGCCAGCAGCAACGTGCCGGAGGGCACAGATACGCAGTATTTT. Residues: CASSNVPEGTDTQYF.

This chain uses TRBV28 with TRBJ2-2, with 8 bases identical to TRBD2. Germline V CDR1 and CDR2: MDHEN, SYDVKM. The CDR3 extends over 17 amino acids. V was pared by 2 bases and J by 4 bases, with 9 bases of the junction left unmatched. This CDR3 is CASSLMWSGGGTGELFF. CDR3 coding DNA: TGTGCCAGCAGTTTAATGTGGAGCGGGGGCGGCACCGGGGAGCTGTTTTTT.

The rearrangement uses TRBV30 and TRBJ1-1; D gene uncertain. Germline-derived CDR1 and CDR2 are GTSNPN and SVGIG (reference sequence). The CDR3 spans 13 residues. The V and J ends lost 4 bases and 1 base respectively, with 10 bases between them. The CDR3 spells CAWMGSSNTEAFF. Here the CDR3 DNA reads TGTGCCTGGATGGGATCCTCGAACACTGAAGCTTTCTTT. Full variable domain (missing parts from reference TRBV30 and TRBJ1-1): SQTIHQWPATLVQPVGSPLSLECTVEGTSNPNLYWYRQAAGRGLQLLFYSVGIGQISSEVPQNLSASRPQDRQFILSSKKLLLSDSGFYLCAWMGSSNTEAFFGQGTRLTVV.

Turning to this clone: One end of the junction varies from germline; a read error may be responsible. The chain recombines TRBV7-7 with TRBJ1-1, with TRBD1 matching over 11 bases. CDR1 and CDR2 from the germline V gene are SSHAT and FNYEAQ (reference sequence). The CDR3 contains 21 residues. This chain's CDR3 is CASSTAGTGGDTPPMNTEAFF. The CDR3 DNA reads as TGTGCTAGCAGCACCGCCGGGACAGGGGGTGATACACCCCCCATGAACACTGAAGCTTTCTTT.

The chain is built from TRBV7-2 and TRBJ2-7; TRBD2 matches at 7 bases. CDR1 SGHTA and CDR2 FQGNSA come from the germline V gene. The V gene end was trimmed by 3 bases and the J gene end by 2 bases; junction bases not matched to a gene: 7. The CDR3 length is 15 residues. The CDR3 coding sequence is TGTGCCAGCAGCTTGCTAGGCGGGAGAACCTACGAGCAGTACTTC. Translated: CASSLLGGRTYEQYF.

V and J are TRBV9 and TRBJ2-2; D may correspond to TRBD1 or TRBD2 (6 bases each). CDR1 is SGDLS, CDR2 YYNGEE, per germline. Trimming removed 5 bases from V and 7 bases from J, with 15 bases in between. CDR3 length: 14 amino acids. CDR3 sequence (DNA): TGTGCCAGCAGTCAGGAGGGGGTGAACGGGGAGCTGTTTTTT. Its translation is CASSQEGVNGELFF.

CDR3 bases: TGCGCCAGCAGCCAAGATCAGTCTACTAGCGGGGATCTGCAGAATGAGCAGTTCTTC. Protein product: CASSQDQSTSGDLQNEQFF. J is TRBJ2-1 and V is TRBV4-1, with TRBD2 matching over 10 bases. This CDR3 contains 19 residues. The V gene end was trimmed by 0 bases and the J gene end by 7 bases; junction bases not matched to a gene: 15. Germline CDR1 is MGHRA and CDR2 is YSYEKL.